The source of this TCR beta chain is a study of blood T cell repertoires in COVID-19. Study-wide background: Acute and convalescent COVID-19 specimens originated in the United States, Italy and Spain.

Original processing methods: Amplified reference gene primers provided the basis for estimating nucleated cell counts. The assay was immunoSEQ multiplex PCR, and TCRdb's table has in-frame clones only and misses some. That table furnishes V, J and clone size, whereas the DNA furnished D and trimming. Of about 180,000 clones listed, roughly nine tenths were seen once; the top ten hold 2.5% to 3.5%. CDR1 SGHRS and CDR2 YFSETQ come from the germline V gene. V was cut by 4 bases and J by 3 bases, with 14 bases left in between. There are 15 residues in the CDR3. The chain combines TRBV5-1 with TRBJ1-5; TRBD1 is a possible D gene (5 bases). The specimen was peripheral blood. This TCR derives from a woman in her 30s with active or convalescent COVID-19. The CDR3 protein is CASSAEGMDNQPQHF. CDR3 DNA sequence: TGCGCCAGCAGCGCGGAGGGGATGGACAATCAGCCCCAGCATTTT.